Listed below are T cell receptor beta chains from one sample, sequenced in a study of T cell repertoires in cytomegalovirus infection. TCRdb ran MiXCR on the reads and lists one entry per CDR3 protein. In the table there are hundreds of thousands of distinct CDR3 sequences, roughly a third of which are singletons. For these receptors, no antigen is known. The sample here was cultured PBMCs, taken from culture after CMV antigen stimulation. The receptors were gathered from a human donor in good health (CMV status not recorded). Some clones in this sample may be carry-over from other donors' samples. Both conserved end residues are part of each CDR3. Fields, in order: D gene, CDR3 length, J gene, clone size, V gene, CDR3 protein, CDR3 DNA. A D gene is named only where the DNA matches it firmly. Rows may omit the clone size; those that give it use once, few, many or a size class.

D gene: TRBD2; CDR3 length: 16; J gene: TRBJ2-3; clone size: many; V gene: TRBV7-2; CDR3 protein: CASSSKRGVITDTQYF; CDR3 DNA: TGTGCCAGCAGCTCGAAGCGGGGGGTGATCACAGATACGCAGTATTTT
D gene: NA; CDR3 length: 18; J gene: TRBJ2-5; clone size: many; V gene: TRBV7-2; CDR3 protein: CASSLGRPRTVGQETQYF; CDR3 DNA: TGTGCCAGCAGCTTAGGTAGGCCCAGGACCGTAGGGCAAGAGACCCAGTACTTC
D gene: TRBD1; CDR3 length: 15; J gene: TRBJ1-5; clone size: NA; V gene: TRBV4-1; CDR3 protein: CASSTWDRAAQPQHF; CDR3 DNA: TGCGCCAGCAGCACTTGGGACAGGGCGGCTCAGCCCCAGCATTTT
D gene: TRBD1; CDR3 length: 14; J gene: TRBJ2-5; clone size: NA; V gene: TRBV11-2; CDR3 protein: CASSWRQGGETQYF; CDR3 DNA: TGTGCCAGCAGCTGGCGACAGGGGGGCGAGACCCAGTACTTC
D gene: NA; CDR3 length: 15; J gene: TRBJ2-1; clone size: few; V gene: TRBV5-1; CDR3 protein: CASSFLDSRINEQFF; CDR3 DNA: TGCGCCAGCAGCTTCTTGGACAGCCGAATAAATGAGCAGTTCTTC
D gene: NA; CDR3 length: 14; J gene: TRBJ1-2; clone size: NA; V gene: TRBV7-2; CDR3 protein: CASSLALIRYGYTF; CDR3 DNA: TGTGCCAGCAGCTTAGCGCTAATTCGCTATGGCTACACCTTC
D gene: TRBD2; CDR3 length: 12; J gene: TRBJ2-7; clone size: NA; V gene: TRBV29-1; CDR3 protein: CSVATSGYEQYF; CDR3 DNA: TGCAGCGTTGCTACTAGCGGCTACGAGCAGTACTTC
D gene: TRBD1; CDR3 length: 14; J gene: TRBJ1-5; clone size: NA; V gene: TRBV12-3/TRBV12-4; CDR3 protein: CASSFRQGQQPQHF; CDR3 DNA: TGTGCCAGCAGTTTCCGACAGGGGCAACAGCCCCAGCATTTT
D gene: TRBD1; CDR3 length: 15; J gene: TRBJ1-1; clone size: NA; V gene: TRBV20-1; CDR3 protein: CSARDQGTGNTEAFF; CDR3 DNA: TGCAGTGCTAGAGATCAGGGGACAGGGAACACTGAAGCTTTCTTT
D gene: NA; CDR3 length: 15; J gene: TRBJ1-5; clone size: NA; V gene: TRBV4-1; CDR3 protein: CASSPRPLSNQPQHF; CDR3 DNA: TGCGCCAGCAGCCCCCGACCCCTTAGCAATCAGCCCCAGCATTTT
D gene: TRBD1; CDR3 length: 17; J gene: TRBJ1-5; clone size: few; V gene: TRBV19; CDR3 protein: CASSIRQGDGGNQPQHF; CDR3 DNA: TGTGCCAGTAGTATTAGACAGGGTGATGGCGGGAATCAGCCCCAGCATTTT
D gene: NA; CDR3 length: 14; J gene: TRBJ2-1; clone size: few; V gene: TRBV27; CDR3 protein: CASSLARNYNEQFF; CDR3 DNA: TGTGCCAGCAGTTTAGCGCGTAACTACAATGAGCAGTTCTTC
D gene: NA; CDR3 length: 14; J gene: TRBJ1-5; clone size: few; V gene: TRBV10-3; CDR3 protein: CAISESGGRQPQHF; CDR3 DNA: TGTGCCATCAGTGAGTCCGGGGGGCGTCAGCCCCAGCATTTT
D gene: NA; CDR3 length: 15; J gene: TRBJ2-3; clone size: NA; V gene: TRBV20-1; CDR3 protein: CSARDSGATPDTQYF; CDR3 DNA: TGCAGTGCTAGAGATTCGGGGGCGACCCCAGATACGCAGTATTTT
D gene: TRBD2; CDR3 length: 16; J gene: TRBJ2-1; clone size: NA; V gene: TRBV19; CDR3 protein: CASSRASGSSREEQFF; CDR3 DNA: TGTGCCAGTAGTAGGGCTAGCGGGAGTTCGCGAGAAGAGCAGTTCTTC
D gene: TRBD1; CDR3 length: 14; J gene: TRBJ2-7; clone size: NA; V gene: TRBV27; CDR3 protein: CASSPWGQGNEQYF; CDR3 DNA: TGTGCCAGCAGTCCCTGGGGACAGGGGAACGAGCAGTACTTC
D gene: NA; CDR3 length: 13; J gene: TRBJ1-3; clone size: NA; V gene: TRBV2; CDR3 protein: CASIDGRRNTIYF; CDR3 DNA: TGTGCCAGCATTGATGGGCGAAGAAACACCATATATTTT
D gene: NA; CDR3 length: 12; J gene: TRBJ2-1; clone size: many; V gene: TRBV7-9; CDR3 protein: CASSFQGNEQFF; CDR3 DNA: TGTGCCAGCAGCTTTCAGGGTAATGAGCAGTTCTTC
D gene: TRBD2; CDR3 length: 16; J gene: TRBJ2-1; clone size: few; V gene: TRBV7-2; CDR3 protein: CASSLGGTSLVGEQFF; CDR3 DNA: TGTGCCAGCAGCTTAGGAGGGACTAGTTTAGTTGGTGAGCAGTTCTTC
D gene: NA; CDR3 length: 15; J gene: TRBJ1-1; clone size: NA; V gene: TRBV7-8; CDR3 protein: CASSLVQGPGTEAFF; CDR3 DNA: TGTGCCAGCAGCTTAGTGCAGGGACCGGGCACTGAAGCTTTCTTT
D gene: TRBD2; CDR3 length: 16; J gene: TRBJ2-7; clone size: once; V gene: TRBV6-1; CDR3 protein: CASSEALGGGSYEQYF; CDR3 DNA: TGTGCCAGCAGTGAAGCGCTGGGGGGAGGGAGCTACGAGCAGTACTTC
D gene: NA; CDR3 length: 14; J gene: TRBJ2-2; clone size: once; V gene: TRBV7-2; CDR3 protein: CASSFSRQTGELFF; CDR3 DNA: TGTGCCAGCAGCTTTTCAAGACAGACCGGGGAGCTGTTTTTT
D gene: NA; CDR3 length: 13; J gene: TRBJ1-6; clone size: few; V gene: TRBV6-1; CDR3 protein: CASMGTINSPLHF; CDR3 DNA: TGTGCCAGCATGGGGACAATCAATTCACCCCTCCACTTT
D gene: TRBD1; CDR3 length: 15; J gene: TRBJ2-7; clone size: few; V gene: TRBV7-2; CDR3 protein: CASSPDRGLLYEQYF; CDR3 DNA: TGTGCCAGCAGCCCGGACAGGGGCCTACTCTACGAGCAGTACTTC
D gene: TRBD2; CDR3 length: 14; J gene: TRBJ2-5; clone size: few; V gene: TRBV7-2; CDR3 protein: CASSLSGEKETQYF; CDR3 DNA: TGTGCCAGCAGCCTTAGCGGGGAGAAAGAGACCCAGTACTTC
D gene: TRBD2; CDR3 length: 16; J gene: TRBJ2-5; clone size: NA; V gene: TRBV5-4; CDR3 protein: CASSKGTSGIQETQYF; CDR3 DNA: TGTGCCAGCAGCAAGGGGACTAGCGGGATCCAAGAGACCCAGTACTTC
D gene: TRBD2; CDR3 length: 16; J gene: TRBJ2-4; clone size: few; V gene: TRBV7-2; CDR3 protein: CASSDGTIWEADIQYF; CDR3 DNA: TGTGCCAGCAGCGATGGGACTATATGGGAGGCAGACATTCAGTACTTC
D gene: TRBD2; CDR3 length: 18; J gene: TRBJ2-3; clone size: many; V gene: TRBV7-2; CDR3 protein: CASSPEGVREGPTDTQYF; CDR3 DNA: TGTGCCAGCAGCCCAGAGGGAGTGCGGGAGGGCCCCACAGATACGCAGTATTTT
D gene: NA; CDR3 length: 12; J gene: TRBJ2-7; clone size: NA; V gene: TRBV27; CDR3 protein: CASRYRNYKQYF; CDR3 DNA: TGTGCCAGCAGGTACAGAAACTACAAGCAGTACTTC
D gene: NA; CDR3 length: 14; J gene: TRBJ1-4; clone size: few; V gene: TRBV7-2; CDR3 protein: CASSQGIANEKLFF; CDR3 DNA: TGTGCCAGCAGCCAGGGGATTGCTAATGAAAAACTGTTTTTT
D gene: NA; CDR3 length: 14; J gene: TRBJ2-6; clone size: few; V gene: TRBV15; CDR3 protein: CATSRDLEANVLTF; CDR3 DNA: TGTGCCACCAGCAGAGATCTCGAGGCCAACGTCCTGACTTTC
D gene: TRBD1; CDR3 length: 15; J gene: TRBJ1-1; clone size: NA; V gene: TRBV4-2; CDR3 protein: CASSQLQGVNTEAFF; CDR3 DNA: TGTGCCAGCAGCCAACTACAGGGGGTGAACACTGAAGCTTTCTTT
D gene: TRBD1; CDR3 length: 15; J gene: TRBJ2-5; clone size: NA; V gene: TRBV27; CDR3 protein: CATYPGTGHQETQYF; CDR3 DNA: TGTGCCACCTACCCCGGGACAGGGCACCAAGAGACCCAGTACTTC
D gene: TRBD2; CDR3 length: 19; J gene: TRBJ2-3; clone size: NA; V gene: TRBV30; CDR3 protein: CAWSVKILAGGPGTDTQYF; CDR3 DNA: TGTGCCTGGAGTGTTAAGATCCTAGCGGGAGGGCCGGGCACAGATACGCAGTATTTT
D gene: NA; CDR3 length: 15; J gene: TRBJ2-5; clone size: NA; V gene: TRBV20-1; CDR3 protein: CSASPRGRLQETQYF; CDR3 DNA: TGCAGTGCTAGCCCTAGAGGGAGGCTGCAAGAGACCCAGTACTTC
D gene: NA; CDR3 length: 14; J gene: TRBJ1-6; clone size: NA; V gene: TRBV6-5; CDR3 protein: CASRIGVADSPLHF; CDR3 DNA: TGTGCCAGCAGAATCGGGGTTGCGGATTCACCCCTCCACTTT
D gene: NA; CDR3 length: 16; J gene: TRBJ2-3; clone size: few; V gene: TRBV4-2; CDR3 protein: CASSQGGTDRTDTQYF; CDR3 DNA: TGTGCCAGCAGCCAAGGGGGGACGGATCGCACAGATACGCAGTATTTT
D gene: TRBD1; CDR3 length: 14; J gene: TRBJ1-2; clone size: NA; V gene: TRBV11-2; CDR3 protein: CASSYSDRGHGYTF; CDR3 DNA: TGTGCCAGCAGCTACTCCGACAGGGGCCATGGCTACACCTTC
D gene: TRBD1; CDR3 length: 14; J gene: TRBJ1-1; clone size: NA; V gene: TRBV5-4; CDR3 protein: CASSYKPGGTEAFF; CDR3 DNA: TGTGCCAGCAGCTACAAACCAGGGGGCACTGAAGCTTTCTTT
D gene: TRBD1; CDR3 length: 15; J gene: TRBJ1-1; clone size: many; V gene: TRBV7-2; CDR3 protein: CASSFDRVRATEAFF; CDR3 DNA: TGTGCCAGCAGCTTTGACAGGGTTCGGGCCACTGAAGCTTTCTTT
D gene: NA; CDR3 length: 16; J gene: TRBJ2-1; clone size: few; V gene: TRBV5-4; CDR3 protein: CASSLVGGLPYNEQFF; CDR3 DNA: TGTGCCAGCAGCTTGGTTGGGGGACTGCCCTACAATGAGCAGTTCTTC
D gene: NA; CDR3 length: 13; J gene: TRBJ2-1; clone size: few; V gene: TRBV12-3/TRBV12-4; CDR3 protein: CASSAGRYNEQFF; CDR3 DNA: TGTGCCAGCAGTGCCGGGAGATACAATGAGCAGTTCTTC
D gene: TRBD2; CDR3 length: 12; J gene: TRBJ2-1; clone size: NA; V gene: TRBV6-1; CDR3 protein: CASGRGGNEQFF; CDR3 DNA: TGTGCCAGCGGGAGGGGCGGGAATGAGCAGTTCTTC
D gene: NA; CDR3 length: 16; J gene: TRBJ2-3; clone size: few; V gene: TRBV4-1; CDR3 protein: CASSQSAPLSADTQYF; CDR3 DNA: TGCGCCAGCAGCCAATCGGCACCCCTCAGCGCAGATACGCAGTATTTT
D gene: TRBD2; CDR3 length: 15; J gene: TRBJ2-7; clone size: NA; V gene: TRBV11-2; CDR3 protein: CASSLGGLAIYEQYF; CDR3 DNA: TGTGCCAGCAGCTTAGGAGGACTAGCGATCTACGAGCAGTACTTC
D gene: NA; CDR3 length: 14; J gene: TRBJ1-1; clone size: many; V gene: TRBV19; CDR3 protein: CASSPRASNTEAFF; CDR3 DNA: TGTGCCAGTAGCCCCCGGGCCTCGAACACTGAAGCTTTCTTT
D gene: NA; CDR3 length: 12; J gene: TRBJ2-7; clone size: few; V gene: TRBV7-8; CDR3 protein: CASSGPTREQYF; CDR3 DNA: TGTGCCAGCAGCGGTCCAACCCGGGAGCAGTACTTC
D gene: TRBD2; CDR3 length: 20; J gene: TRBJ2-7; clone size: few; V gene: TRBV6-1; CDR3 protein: CASSEMFDVLAGGPWEEQYF; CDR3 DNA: TGTGCCAGCAGTGAAATGTTCGACGTACTAGCGGGAGGGCCGTGGGAAGAGCAGTACTTC
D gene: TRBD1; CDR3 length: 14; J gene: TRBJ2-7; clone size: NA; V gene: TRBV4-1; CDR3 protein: CASSRPGQSYEQYF; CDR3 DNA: TGCGCCAGCAGCCGGCCGGGACAGAGCTACGAGCAGTACTTC
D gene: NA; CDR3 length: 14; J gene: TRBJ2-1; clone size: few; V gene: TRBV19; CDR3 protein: CASSIDPGANEQFF; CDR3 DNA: TGTGCCAGTAGTATAGACCCGGGGGCCAATGAGCAGTTCTTC
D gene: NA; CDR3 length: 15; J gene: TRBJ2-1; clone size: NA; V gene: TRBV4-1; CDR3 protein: CASSQDPGVSNEQFF; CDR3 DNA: TGCGCCAGCAGCCAAGATCCAGGGGTATCCAATGAGCAGTTCTTC
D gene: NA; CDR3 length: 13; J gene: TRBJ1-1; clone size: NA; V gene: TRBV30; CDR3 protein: CAWSVPRATEAFF; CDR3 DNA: TGTGCCTGGAGTGTACCTCGGGCCACTGAAGCTTTCTTT
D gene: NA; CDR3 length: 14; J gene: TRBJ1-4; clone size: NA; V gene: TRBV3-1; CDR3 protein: CASSRLGVNEKLFF; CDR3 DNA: TGTGCCAGCAGCCGGTTGGGGGTGAATGAAAAACTGTTTTTT
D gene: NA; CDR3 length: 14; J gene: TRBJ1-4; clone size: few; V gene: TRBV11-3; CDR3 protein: CATVRGGPFEKLFF; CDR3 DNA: TGTGCCACCGTAAGAGGGGGTCCCTTCGAAAAACTGTTTTTT
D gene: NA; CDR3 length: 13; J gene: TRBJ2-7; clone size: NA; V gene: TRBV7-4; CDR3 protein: CASSLSGVGEQYF; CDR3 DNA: TGTGCCAGCAGCTTATCCGGGGTTGGCGAGCAGTACTTC
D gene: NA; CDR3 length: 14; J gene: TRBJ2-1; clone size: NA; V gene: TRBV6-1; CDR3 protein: CASSEWVPYNEQFF; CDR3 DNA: TGTGCCAGCAGTGAGTGGGTCCCCTACAATGAGCAGTTCTTC
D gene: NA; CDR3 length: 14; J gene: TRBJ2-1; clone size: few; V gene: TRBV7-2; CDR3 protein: CASSLTPGPNEQFF; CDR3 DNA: TGTGCCAGCAGTTTAACGCCGGGGCCCAATGAGCAGTTCTTC
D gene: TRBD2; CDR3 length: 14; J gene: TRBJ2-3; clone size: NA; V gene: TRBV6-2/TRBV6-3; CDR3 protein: CASSSLAGVGTQYF; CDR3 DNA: TGTGCCAGCAGTTCCTTAGCGGGAGTCGGTACGCAGTATTTT
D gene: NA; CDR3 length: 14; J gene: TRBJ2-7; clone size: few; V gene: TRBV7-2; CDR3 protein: CASSAGPGNYEQYF; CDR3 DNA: TGTGCCAGCAGCGCCGGGCCAGGGAACTACGAGCAGTACTTC
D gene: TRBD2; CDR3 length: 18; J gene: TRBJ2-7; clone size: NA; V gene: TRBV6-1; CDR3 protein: CASRWWLAGAGPTYEQYF; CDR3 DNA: TGTGCCAGCCGCTGGTGGCTAGCGGGCGCCGGCCCCACCTACGAGCAGTACTTC